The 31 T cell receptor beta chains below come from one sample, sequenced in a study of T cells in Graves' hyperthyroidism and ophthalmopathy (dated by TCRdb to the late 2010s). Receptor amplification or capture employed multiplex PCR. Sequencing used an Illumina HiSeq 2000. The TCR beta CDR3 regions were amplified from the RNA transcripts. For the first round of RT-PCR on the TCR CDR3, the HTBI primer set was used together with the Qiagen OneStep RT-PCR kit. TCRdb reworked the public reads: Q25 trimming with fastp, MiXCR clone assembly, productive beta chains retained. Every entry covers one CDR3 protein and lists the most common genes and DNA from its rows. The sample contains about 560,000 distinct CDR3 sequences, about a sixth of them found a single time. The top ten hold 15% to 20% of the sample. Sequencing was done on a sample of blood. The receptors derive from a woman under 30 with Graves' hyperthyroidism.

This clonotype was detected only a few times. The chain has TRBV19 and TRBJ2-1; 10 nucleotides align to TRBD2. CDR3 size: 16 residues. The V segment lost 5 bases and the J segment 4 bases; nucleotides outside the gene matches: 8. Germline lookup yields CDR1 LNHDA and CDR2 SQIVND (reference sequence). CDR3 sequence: CASSAQLAGSYNEQFF. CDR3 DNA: TGTGCCAGTAGTGCACAACTAGCGGGATCATACAATGAGCAGTTCTTC.

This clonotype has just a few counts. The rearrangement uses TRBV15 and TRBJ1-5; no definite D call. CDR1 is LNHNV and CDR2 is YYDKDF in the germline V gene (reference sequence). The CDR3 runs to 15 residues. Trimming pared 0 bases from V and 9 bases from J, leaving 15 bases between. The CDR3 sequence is CATSRDQGYQRPQHF. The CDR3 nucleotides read TGTGCCACCAGCAGAGATCAAGGTTATCAAAGGCCCCAGCATTTT.

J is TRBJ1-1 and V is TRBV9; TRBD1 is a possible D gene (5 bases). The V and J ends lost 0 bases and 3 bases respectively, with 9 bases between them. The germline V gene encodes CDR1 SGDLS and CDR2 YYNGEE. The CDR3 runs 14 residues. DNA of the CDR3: TGTGCCAGCAGCGTAGAGGGAGGGGACACTGAAGCTTTCTTT. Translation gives CASSVEGGDTEAFF.

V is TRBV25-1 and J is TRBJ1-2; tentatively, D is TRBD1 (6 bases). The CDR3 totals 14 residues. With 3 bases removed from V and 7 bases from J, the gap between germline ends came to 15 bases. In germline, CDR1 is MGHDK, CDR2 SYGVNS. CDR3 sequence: CASSETAGTFGYTF. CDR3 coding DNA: TGTGCCAGCAGTGAGACTGCCGGGACATTTGGCTACACCTTC.

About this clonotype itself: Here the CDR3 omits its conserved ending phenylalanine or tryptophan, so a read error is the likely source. The CDR3, as DNA: TGCGCCAGCAGCTTGCGGATGCAAGAGACCCAGTACTCC. Translating gives CASSLRMQETQYS. The genes are TRBV5-1 and TRBJ2-5; D gene unclear. The V gene lost 1 base and the J gene lost 2 bases, with 6 bases spanning the gap. Germline CDR1 and CDR2: SGHRS and YFSETQ. The CDR3 is made up of 13 amino acids.

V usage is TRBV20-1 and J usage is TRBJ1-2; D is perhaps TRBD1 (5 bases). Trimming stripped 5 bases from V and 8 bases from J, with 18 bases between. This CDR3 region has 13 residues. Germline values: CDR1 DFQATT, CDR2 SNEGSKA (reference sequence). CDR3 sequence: CSAFLGGIDGYTF. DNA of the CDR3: TGCAGTGCTTTTCTTGGGGGTATCGACGGCTACACCTTC.

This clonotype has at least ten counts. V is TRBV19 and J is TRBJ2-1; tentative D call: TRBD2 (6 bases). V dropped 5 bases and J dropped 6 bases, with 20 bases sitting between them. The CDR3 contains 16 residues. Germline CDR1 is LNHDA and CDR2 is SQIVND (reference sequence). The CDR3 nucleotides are TGTGCCAGTAGTGACGGCCTCGCGGGGTTTGGCAATGAGCAGTTCTTC. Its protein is CASSDGLAGFGNEQFF.

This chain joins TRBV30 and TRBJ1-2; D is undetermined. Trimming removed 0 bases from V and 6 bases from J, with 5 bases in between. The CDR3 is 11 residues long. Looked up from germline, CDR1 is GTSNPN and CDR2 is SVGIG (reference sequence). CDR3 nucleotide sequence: TGTGCCTGGAGTGTTTTGGATGGCTACACCTTC. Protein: CAWSVLDGYTF.

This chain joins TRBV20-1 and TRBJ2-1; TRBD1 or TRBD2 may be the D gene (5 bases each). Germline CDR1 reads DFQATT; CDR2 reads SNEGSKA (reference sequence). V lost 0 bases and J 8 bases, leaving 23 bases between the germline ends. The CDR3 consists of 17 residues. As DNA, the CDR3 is TGCAGTGCTAGAGAGCTAGCCTCGGGCTGGACAAAGGATGAGCAGTTCTTC. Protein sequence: CSARELASGWTKDEQFF.

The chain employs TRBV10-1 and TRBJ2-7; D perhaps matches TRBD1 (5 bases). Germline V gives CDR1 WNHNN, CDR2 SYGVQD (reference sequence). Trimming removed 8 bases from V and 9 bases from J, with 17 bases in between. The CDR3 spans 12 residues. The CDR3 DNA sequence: TGCGCCAGCGGGCCCGTCGTACAGGTGCAGTACTTC. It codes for CASGPVVQVQYF.

The CDR3 sequence is CASSSSGQSYNEQFF. The CDR3 bases are TGTGCCAGCAGCTCCTCGGGACAGAGCTACAATGAGCAGTTCTTC. The chain employs TRBV7-2 and TRBJ2-1, with 7 bases matching TRBD1. The CDR3 contains 15 residues. The V segment lost 4 bases and the J segment 3 bases; nucleotides outside the gene matches: 6. In germline, CDR1 is SGHTA, CDR2 FQGNSA.

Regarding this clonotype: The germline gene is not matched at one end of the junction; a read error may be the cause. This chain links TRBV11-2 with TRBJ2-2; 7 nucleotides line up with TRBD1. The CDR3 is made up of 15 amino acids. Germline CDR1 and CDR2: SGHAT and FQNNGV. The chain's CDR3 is CASSLSGQLTGEPFF. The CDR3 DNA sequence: TGTGCCAGCAGCTTATCGGGACAGCTCACCGGGGAGCCGTTTTTT.

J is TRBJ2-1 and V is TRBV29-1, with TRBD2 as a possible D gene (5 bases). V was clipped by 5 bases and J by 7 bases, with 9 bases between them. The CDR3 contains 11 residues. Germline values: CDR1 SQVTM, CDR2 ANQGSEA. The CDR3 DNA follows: TGCAGCGTTCGTGGCGGGAATGAGCAGTTCTTC. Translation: CSVRGGNEQFF.

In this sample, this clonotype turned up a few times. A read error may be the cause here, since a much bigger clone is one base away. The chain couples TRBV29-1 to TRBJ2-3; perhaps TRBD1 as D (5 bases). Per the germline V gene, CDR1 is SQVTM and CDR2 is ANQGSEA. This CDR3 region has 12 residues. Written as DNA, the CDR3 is TGCAGCGTTGAAGGATCCACAGGTACGCAGTATTTT. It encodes CSVEGSTGTQYF.

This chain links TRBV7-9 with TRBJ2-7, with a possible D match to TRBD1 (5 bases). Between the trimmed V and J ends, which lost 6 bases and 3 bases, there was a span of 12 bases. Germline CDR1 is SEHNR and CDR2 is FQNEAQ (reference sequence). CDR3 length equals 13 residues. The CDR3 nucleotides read TGTGCCAGCAGTCCTGGACATCTCTACGAGCAGTACTTC. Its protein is CASSPGHLYEQYF.

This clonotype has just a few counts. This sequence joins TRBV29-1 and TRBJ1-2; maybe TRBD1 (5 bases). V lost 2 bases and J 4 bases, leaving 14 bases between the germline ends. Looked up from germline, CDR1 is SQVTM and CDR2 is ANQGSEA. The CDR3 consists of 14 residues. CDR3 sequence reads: CSVESARDVYGYTF. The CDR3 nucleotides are TGCAGCGTTGAATCCGCCAGGGACGTCTATGGCTACACCTTC. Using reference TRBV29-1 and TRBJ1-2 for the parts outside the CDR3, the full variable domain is SAVISQKPSRDICQRGTSLTIQCQVDSQVTMMFWYRQQPGQSLTLIATANQGSEATYESGFVIDKFPISRPNLTFSTLTVSNMSPEDSSIYLCSVESARDVYGYTFGSGTRLTVV.

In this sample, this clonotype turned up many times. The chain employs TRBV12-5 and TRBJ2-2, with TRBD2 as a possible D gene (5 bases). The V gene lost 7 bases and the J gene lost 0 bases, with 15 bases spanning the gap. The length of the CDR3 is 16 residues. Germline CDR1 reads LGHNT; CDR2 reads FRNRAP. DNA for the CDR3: TGTGCTAGTGCCCAACTGGTGGGAGCGAACACCGGGGAGCTGTTTTTT. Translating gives CASAQLVGANTGELFF. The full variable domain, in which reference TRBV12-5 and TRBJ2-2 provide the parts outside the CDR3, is DARVTQTPRHKVTEMGQEVTMRCQPILGHNTVFWYRQTMMQGLELLAYFRNRAPLDDSGMPKDRFSAEMPDATLATLKIQPSEPRDSAVYFCASAQLVGANTGELFFGEGSRLTVL.

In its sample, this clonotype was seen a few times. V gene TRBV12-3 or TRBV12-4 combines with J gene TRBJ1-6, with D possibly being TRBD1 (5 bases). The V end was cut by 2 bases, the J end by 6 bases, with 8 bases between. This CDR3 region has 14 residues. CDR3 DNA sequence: TGTGCCAGCAGTTTACAGGGAGCTAATTCACCCCTCCACTTT. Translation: CASSLQGANSPLHF.

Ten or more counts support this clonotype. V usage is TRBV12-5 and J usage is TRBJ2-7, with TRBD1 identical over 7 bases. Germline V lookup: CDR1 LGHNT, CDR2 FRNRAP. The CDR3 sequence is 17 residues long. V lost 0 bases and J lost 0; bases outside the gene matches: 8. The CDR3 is CASGLVLDGTVSYEQYF. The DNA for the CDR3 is TGTGCTAGTGGTTTGGTACTCGACGGGACAGTCTCCTACGAGCAGTACTTC.

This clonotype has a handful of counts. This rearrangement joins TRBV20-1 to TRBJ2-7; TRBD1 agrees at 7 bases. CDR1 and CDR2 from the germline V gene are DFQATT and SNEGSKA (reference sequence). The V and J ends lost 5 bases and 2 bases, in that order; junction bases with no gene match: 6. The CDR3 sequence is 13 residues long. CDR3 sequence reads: CSADQTGTYEQYF. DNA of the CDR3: TGCAGTGCTGATCAGACAGGGACCTACGAGCAGTACTTC.

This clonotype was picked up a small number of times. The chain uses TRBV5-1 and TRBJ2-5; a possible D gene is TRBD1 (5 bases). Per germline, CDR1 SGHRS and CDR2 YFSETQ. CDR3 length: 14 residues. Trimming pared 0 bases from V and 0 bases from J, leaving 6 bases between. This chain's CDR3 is CASSLAGNQETQYF. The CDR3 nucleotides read TGCGCCAGCAGCTTGGCAGGGAACCAAGAGACCCAGTACTTC.

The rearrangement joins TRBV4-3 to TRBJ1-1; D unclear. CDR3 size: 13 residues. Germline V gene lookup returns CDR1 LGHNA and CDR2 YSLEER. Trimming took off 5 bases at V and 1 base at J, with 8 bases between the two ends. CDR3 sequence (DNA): TGCGCCAGCAGCTTCGAATCGAACACTGAAGCTTTCTTT. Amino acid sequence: CASSFESNTEAFF.

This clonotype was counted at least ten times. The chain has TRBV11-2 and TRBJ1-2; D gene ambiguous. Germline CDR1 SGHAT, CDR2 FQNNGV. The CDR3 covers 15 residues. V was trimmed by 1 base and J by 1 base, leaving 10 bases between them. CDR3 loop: CASSLGTENNYGYTF. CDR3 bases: TGTGCCAGCAGCTTAGGAACAGAGAATAACTATGGCTACACCTTC.

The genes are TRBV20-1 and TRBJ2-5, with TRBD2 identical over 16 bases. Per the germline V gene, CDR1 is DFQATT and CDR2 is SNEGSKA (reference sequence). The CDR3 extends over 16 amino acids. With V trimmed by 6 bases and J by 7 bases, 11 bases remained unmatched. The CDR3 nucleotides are TGCAGTGCAAACACCGGGACTAGCGGGAGGGTGGGGACCCAGTACTTC. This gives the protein CSANTGTSGRVGTQYF.

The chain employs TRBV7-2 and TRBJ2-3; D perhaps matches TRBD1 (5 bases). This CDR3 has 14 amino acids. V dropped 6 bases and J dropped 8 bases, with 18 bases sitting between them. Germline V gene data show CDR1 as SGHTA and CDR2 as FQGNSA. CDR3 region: CASSGARTMGTQYF. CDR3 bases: TGTGCCAGCAGTGGAGCGAGGACAATGGGTACGCAGTATTTT.

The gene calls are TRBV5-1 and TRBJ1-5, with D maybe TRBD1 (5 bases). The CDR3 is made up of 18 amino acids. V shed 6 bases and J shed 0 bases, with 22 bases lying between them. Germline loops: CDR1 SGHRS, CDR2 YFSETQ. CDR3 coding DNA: TGCGCCAGCACGATAGAAATGGCAGGGAGATATAGCAATCAGCCCCAGCATTTT. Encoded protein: CASTIEMAGRYSNQPQHF.

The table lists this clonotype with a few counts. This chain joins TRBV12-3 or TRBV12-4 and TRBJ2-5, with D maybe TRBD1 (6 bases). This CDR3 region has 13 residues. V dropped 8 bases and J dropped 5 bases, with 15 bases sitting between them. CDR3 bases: TGTGCCAGCGGCAGGGGATTGTGGGAGACCCAGTACTTC. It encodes CASGRGLWETQYF.

The CDR3 sequence is CASIPRFSGNTIYF. CDR3 coding DNA: TGTGCCAGTATCCCCCGATTCTCTGGAAACACCATATATTTT. The chain uses TRBV19 and TRBJ1-3, with D hard to call. V lost 7 bases to trimming and J lost 0 bases, with 10 bases between them. There are 14 residues in the CDR3. Germline V gene sequence: CDR1 LNHDA, CDR2 SQIVND (reference sequence).

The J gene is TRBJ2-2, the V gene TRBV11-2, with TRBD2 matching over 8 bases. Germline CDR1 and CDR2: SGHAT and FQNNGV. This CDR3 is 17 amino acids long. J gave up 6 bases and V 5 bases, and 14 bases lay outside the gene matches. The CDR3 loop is CASSVKTSGFTSGELFF. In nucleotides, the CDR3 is TGTGCCAGCAGCGTCAAAACTAGCGGCTTTACATCCGGGGAGCTGTTTTTT.

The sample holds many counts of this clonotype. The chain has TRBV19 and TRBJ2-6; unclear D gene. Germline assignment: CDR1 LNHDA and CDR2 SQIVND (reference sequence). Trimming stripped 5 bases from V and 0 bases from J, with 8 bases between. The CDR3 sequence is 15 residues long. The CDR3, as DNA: TGTGCCAGTAGTCCCGGCTTCTCTGGGGCCAACGTCCTGACTTTC. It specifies CASSPGFSGANVLTF.

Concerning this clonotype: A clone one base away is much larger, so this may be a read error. The CDR3 protein is CASSLAGATEAFF. CDR3 sequence (DNA): TGTGCCAGCAGCTTGGCGGGGGCTACTGAAGCTTTCTTT. The chain links TRBV7-6 to TRBJ1-1, with D perhaps TRBD1 (6 bases). The germline CDR1 and CDR2 sequences are SGHVS and FNYEAQ. CDR3 length: 13 amino acids. Trimming cost V 3 bases and J 5 bases, with 10 bases left between them.